The sequence of this T cell receptor (beta chain) was determined in a study of cytomegalovirus exposure and HLA in healthy donors. The data were produced by immunoSEQ multiplex PCR, yet TCRdb's version contains in-frame clones alone and is incomplete. The table has 45,000 to 55,000 clones, 88% seen once; the top ten hold about 6.7%. Only one count was recorded for this clone. Per germline, CDR1 KGHSH and CDR2 LQKENI. The CDR3 is 17 residues long. Deletions cut 3 bases from V and 8 bases from J, with 25 bases between. This clonotype was obtained from a woman in her twenties or thirties in good health and CMV-seronegative. Specimen: PBMCs. This chain joins TRBV18 and TRBJ1-2; possibly TRBD1 for D (6 bases). CDR3 sequence: CASSPQLYRGDNSGYTF. The CDR3 DNA is TGTGCCAGCTCACCCCAGCTCTATCGGGGGGACAATTCCGGCTACACCTTC.